A selection of T cell receptor beta chains follows, all from one sample in a study of CD8+ T cells in alopecia areata. Produced via immunoSEQ multiplex PCR; TCRdb's table is partial and in-frame only. The sample lists 180,000 or so clones; roughly 60% were seen once. The specimen comprised CD4+ T cells sorted from blood, sampled at week 24, from a patient treated with tofacitinib. Source of these receptors: a human donor with alopecia areata. Each CDR3 is given with its conserved first and last residue. D genes are given only for firm matches. Clone sizes are given selectively: once, few, many, or a class where the clone is expanded.

size	J	D	V	CDR3	DNA
once	TRBJ1-2	TRBD1	TRBV6-6	CASSETGGHGYTF	TGTGCCAGCAGCGAAACAGGGGGACATGGCTACACCTTC
NA	TRBJ2-5	NA	TRBV2	CASSTNRVETQYF	TGTGCCAGCAGTACAAACAGGGTCGAGACCCAGTACTTC
NA	TRBJ1-1	NA	TRBV29-1	CSVEGWGFTEAFF	TGCAGCGTTGAAGGATGGGGGTTTACTGAAGCTTTCTTT
few	TRBJ1-2	NA	TRBV10-3	CAISGDGFYGYTF	TGTGCCATCAGTGGGGACGGATTCTATGGCTACACCTTC
NA	TRBJ1-1	TRBD1	TRBV5-4	CASSKRDRGNTEAFF	TGTGCCAGCAGCAAACGGGACAGGGGGAACACTGAAGCTTTCTTT
once	TRBJ2-3	TRBD1	TRBV7-9	CASSPQGVGTDTQYF	TGTGCCAGCAGCCCACAGGGGGTCGGAACAGATACGCAGTATTTT
NA	TRBJ1-4	NA	TRBV18	CASSPQNEKLFF	TGTGCCAGCTCACCCCAAAATGAAAAACTGTTTTTT
few	TRBJ1-1	NA	TRBV10-3	CAISEAGNTEAFF	TGTGCCATCAGTGAAGCAGGGAACACTGAAGCTTTCTTT
NA	TRBJ2-7	NA	TRBV7-2	CASSPLGSSHEQYF	TGTGCCAGCAGCCCCTTGGGTAGTTCCCACGAGCAGTACTTC
NA	TRBJ2-5	TRBD2	TRBV29-1	CSAGLTQETQYF	TGCAGCGCGGGACTAACACAAGAGACCCAGTACTTC
once	TRBJ2-1	NA	TRBV30	CAWSMSHNEQFF	TGTGCCTGGAGTATGTCGCACAATGAGCAGTTCTTC
NA	TRBJ1-2	NA	TRBV6-5	CASSYDQTFYGYTF	TGTGCCAGCAGTTACGACCAGACCTTCTATGGCTACACCTTC
NA	TRBJ2-3	NA	TRBV4-3	CASSQGGYSTDTQYF	TGCGCCAGCAGCCAAGGGGGCTACTCCACAGATACGCAGTATTTT
few	TRBJ2-2	NA	TRBV5-1	CASSLAALSELFF	TGCGCCAGCAGCCTGGCTGCCCTATCGGAGCTGTTTTTT
few	TRBJ2-1	NA	TRBV23-1	CASSQTAYEQFF	TGCGCCAGCAGTCAGACTGCGTATGAGCAGTTCTTC
NA	TRBJ2-4	NA	TRBV29-1	CSVVITELASNIQYF	TGCAGCGTTGTTATCACGGAGCTAGCCAGTAACATTCAGTACTTC
NA	TRBJ1-1	NA	TRBV10-3	CAISDTGHVNTEAFF	TGTGCCATCAGTGATACGGGACACGTGAACACTGAAGCTTTCTTT
few	TRBJ2-6	NA	TRBV7-2	CASSTGQGANVLTF	TGTGCCAGCAGTACGGGGCAGGGGGCCAACGTCCTGACTTTC
NA	TRBJ1-1	NA	TRBV15	CATSRDFLNTEAFF	TGTGCCACCAGCAGAGATTTCTTGAACACTGAAGCTTTCTTT
NA	TRBJ1-1	NA	TRBV6-1	CASSKGVRVNTEAFF	TGTGCCAGCAGTAAAGGGGTCAGGGTGAACACTGAAGCTTTCTTT
NA	TRBJ2-7	TRBD1	TRBV18	CASSGTDYEQYF	TGTGCCAGCTCAGGGACAGACTACGAGCAGTACTTC
NA	TRBJ2-3	NA	TRBV2	CASTSTGADTQYF	TGTGCCAGTACGTCTACGGGAGCAGATACGCAGTATTTT
NA	TRBJ1-5	NA	TRBV7-2	CASSLEGSGQPQHF	TGTGCCAGCAGCTTAGAAGGGTCCGGTCAGCCCCAGCATTTT
NA	TRBJ2-5	TRBD1	TRBV2	CASSASRGPGETQYF	TGTGCCAGCAGCGCCTCAAGGGGGCCGGGTGAGACCCAGTACTTC
NA	TRBJ2-2	NA	TRBV6-5	CASRSPVPGELFF	TGTGCCAGCAGGTCCCCGGTGCCCGGGGAGCTGTTTTTT
NA	TRBJ1-3	NA	TRBV7-9	CASSLSAGENTIYF	TGTGCCAGCAGCTTGTCGGCAGGGGAAAACACCATATATTTT